This TCR beta chain came from a study of blood T cell dynamics during melanoma immunotherapy. On this clone itself: The conserved phenylalanine or tryptophan normally closing the CDR3 is absent here, so this likely arose from a read error. The DNA is left out, because the CDR3 cannot be placed on it with certainty; the CDR3 is given as TCRdb lists it.

A fixed DNA input of around 0.35 ug was used per bulk PBMC sample. Sequenced by immunoSEQ multiplex PCR; TCRdb stores in-frame clones only, minus some. The sample lists more than 10,000 clones, approximately 85% occurring once. Time point denoted: pre-treatment baseline. Germline V gene sequence: CDR1 MNHEY, CDR2 SMNVEV (reference sequence). The CDR3 is made up of 8 amino acids, end residues included. This TCR came from a human donor with melanoma. This chain joins TRBV27 and TRBJ2-2. The sample was blood, taken from a patient treated with checkpoint blockade. The CDR3 loop reads CASLDPRA.